This T cell receptor beta chain is drawn from a study of PD-L1 blockade in urothelial cancer. Looking at the study overall: Anywhere from 0 to 3 prior chemotherapy regimens had been received by patients. Blood drawn 3 weeks (second dose) and 6 weeks after treatment start was analyzed. Findings of the study overall: Better survival was predicted by below-median pretreatment blood TCR clonality.

V lost 2 bases to trimming and J lost 5 bases, with 17 bases between them. There are 16 residues in the CDR3. Per the germline V gene, CDR1 is SGHDT and CDR2 is YYEEEE. Assay used: immunoSEQ multiplex PCR; TCRdb lists only in-frame clones, some missing. The sample holds under 50,000 clones; approximately 93% are singletons and the top ten take around 11%. A remark on this clone: Its matching antigen is unknown.

The sample's time point: pretreatment peripheral blood. The sequencing here drew on PBMCs, taken around atezolizumab (anti-PD-L1) treatment. V usage is TRBV5-6 and J usage is TRBJ2-1, with D possibly being TRBD2 (5 bases). The clonotype comes from a woman aged 55-69 years with urothelial cancer. The CDR3 protein is CASSFGLGSSNNEQFF. The CDR3 DNA reads as TGTGCCAGCAGCTTTGGACTTGGCAGCTCTAACAATGAGCAGTTCTTC. Combining the CDR3 with reference TRBV5-6 and TRBJ2-1 gives the whole variable domain DAGVTQSPTHLIKTRGQQVTLRCSPKSGHDTVSWYQQALGQGPQFIFQYYEEEERQRGNFPDRFSGHQFPNYSSELNVNALLLGDSALYLCASSFGLGSSNNEQFFGPGTRLTVL.